Shown below are 5 T cell receptor beta chains from a single sample sequenced in a study of blood T cell repertoires in COVID-19. TCRdb's copy holds only in-frame clones and misses some; the assay was immunoSEQ multiplex PCR. The top ten clones hold approximately 10% of a sample with 130,000 to 150,000 clones, around nine tenths of them seen once. The material sequenced was peripheral blood. The source is a man in his fifties with active or convalescent COVID-19.

The table lists this clone with a count of one. The chain joins TRBV5-1 to TRBJ1-4; 8 bases are a match to TRBD1. CDR1 and CDR2 from the germline V gene are SGHRS and YFSETQ. Losses at the gene ends were 3 bases for V and 10 bases for J; bases not matched to a gene: 11. The CDR3 runs 15 residues. The CDR3 sequence: CASSSGQGAGGKLFF. The CDR3 DNA sequence: TGCGCCAGCAGCTCCGGCCAGGGGGCAGGGGGAAAACTGTTTTTT.

V and J are TRBV5-1 and TRBJ1-2; 8 positions match TRBD1. The CDR3 is made up of 14 amino acids. Germline values: CDR1 SGHRS, CDR2 YFSETQ. V gave up 4 bases and J gave up 4 bases; unmatched junction bases: 6. The CDR3 loop reads CASSRDRSLYGYTF. As DNA, the CDR3 is TGCGCCAGCAGCCGGGACAGGTCCCTCTATGGCTACACCTTC.

V usage is TRBV28 and J usage is TRBJ2-2; possible D gene TRBD2, 6 bases. Germline CDR1 and CDR2: MDHEN and SYDVKM. The CDR3 has 15 residues. Deletions cut 3 bases from V and 0 bases from J, with 8 bases between. The CDR3 reads CASSFGGSNTGELFF. The CDR3 DNA sequence: TGTGCCAGCAGTTTCGGGGGATCGAACACCGGGGAGCTGTTTTTT.

This clone was recorded once. This rearrangement joins TRBV9 to TRBJ2-3; D might be TRBD2 (6 bases). Per germline, CDR1 SGDLS and CDR2 YYNGEE. The CDR3 has 14 residues. Trimming stripped 3 bases from V and 5 bases from J, with 13 bases between. This chain's CDR3 is CASSAPGEVDTQYF. In DNA form, the CDR3 reads TGTGCCAGCAGCGCCCCGGGAGAGGTAGATACGCAGTATTTT.

With respect to this clone: At one boundary the junction diverges from the germline segment, which might be a read error. V is TRBV6-2 or TRBV6-3 and J is TRBJ2-1; 9 bases are a match to TRBD2. CDR3 length: 11 residues. Germline lookup yields CDR1 MNHEY and CDR2 SVGEGT. Here the CDR3 reads CASSGRASGIF. As DNA, the CDR3 is TGTGCCAGCAGTGGCCGGGCTAGCGGGATCTTC.